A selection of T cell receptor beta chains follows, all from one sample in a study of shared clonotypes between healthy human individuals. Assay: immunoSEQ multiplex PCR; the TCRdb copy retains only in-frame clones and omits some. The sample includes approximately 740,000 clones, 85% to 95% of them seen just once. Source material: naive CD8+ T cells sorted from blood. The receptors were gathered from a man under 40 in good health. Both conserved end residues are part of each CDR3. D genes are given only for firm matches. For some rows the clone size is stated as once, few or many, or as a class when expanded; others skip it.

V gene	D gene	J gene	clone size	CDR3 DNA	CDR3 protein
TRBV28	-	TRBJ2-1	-	TGTGCCAGCAGTTTAATCTCGGCGGGCCACAATGAGCAGTTCTTC	CASSLISAGHNEQFF
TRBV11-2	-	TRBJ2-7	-	TGTGCCAGCAGCTTAGGGTATCGGCAAAGCTCCTACGAGCAGTACTTC	CASSLGYRQSSYEQYF
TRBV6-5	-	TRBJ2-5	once	TGTGCCAGCAGTTACAGAGGGTCCCAGTACTTC	CASSYRGSQYF
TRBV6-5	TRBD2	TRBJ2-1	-	TGTGCCACGGGACTAGCGATGCGCGATGAGCAGTTCTTC	CATGLAMRDEQFF
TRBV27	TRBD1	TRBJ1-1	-	TGTGCCAGCAAGATCGCCCAGGGGGCTTGGACTGAAGCTTTCTTT	CASKIAQGAWTEAFF
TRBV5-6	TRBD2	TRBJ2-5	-	TGTGCCAGCAGCTTTAGCGGGAGCATGGAAGAGACCCAGTACTTC	CASSFSGSMEETQYF
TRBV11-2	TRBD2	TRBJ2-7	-	TGTGCCAGCAGCTCCCGGGACTATCTTTCCTACGAGCAGTACTTC	CASSSRDYLSYEQYF
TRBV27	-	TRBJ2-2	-	TGTGCCAGCAGTTTCTCCGGACCGCGCACCGGGGAGCTGTTTTTT	CASSFSGPRTGELFF
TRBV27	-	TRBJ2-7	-	TGTGCCAGCAGTTTATCTCACCAGGCTTACAACGAGCAGTACTTC	CASSLSHQAYNEQYF
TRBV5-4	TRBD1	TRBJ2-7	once	TGTGCCAGCAGGCTGCGGGGACAGGGTCGAAGCGAGCAGTACTTC	CASRLRGQGRSEQYF
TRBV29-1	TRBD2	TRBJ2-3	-	TGCAGCGTAAGAGCGGGATCTTCCACAGATACGCAGTATTTT	CSVRAGSSTDTQYF
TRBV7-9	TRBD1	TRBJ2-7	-	TGTGCCAGCAGCTCGGACAGGGGTTTCCACGAGCAGTACTTC	CASSSDRGFHEQYF
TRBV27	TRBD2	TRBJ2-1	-	TGTGCCAGCAAAACGGGACTAGCTGATGGTGAGCAGTTCTTC	CASKTGLADGEQFF
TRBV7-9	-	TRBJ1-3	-	TGTGCCAGCAACGACGTATTGGGTCCGGAGTCGACCATATATTTT	CASNDVLGPESTIYF
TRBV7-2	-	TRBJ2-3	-	TGTGCCAGCAGCTTTTTAACAGATACGCAGTATTTT	CASSFLTDTQYF
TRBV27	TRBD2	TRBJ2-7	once	TGTGCCAGCAGCCACGGGGGGGGCAGGGGCGAGCAGTACTTC	CASSHGGGRGEQYF
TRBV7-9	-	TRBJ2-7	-	TGTGCCAGCAGCTCAGTGTTTCGGACAGCCTCCTACGAGCAGTACTTC	CASSSVFRTASYEQYF
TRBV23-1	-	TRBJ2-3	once	TGCGCCAGCAGTCGCAAACGGAGGACGAGCTACAGCCTCCCAGATACGCAGTATTTT	CASSRKRRTSYSLPDTQYF
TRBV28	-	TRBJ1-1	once	TGTGCCAGCAGTTTAAGTGGGAACACTGAAGCTTTCTTT	CASSLSGNTEAFF
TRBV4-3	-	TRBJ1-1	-	TGCGCCAGCAGCCAAGATGGAGCAGGGGTCATGAACACTGAAGCTTTCTTT	CASSQDGAGVMNTEAFF